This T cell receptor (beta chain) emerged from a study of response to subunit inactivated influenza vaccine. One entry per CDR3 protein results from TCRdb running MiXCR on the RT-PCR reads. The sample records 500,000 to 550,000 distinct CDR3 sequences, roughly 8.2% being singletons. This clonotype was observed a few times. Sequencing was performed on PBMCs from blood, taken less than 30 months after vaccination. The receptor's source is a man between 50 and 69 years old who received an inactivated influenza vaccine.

Here the CDR3 DNA reads TGTGCCAGCAGCCCGGGAGGAAGGGGCGTTGTAAAACTGTTTTTT. Its protein is CASSPGGRGVVKLFF. The V call is TRBV7-6, the J call TRBJ1-4; maybe TRBD1 (5 bases). Trimming took off 5 bases at V and 10 bases at J, with 20 bases between the two ends. In germline, CDR1 is SGHVS, CDR2 FNYEAQ. This CDR3 is built from 15 residues.